This T cell receptor beta chain was observed in a study of blood T cell repertoires in COVID-19. Only in-frame clones appear in the TCRdb table, and some are missing; sequencing was by immunoSEQ multiplex PCR. The table shows 95,000 or so clones, with approximately 79% occurring only once. There are 12 residues in the CDR3. Germline lookup yields CDR1 SNHLY and CDR2 FYNNEI. The ends were cut back, 6 bases at V and 3 bases at J, with 9 bases in the middle. The rearrangement joins TRBV2 to TRBJ2-7, with D possibly TRBD1 on 6 matching bases. Sequenced sample: peripheral blood. This sequence was found in a woman of 80 years or more with active or convalescent COVID-19. CDR3 sequence reads: CASRQGVYEQYF. For the CDR3, the DNA is TGTGCCAGCAGACAGGGTGTCTACGAGCAGTACTTC.